This T cell receptor (beta chain) derives from a study of blood T cell repertoires in COVID-19. Sequenced by immunoSEQ multiplex PCR; TCRdb stores in-frame clones only, minus some. The sample carries around 250,000 clones, about 87% recorded once. CDR1 SGHAT and CDR2 FQNNGV come from the germline V gene. Trimming removed 5 bases from V and 6 bases from J, with 11 bases in between. CDR3 length equals 12 residues. The sequence was obtained from a woman between 40 and 55 years old with acute COVID-19. The source material was PBMCs or T cells enriched from blood (not recorded which). The chain combines TRBV11-2 with TRBJ2-7; D may be TRBD1 (5 bases). CDR3 bases: TGTGCCAGCAGCGCCGAAAGGGGCGAGCAGTACTTC. Protein: CASSAERGEQYF.